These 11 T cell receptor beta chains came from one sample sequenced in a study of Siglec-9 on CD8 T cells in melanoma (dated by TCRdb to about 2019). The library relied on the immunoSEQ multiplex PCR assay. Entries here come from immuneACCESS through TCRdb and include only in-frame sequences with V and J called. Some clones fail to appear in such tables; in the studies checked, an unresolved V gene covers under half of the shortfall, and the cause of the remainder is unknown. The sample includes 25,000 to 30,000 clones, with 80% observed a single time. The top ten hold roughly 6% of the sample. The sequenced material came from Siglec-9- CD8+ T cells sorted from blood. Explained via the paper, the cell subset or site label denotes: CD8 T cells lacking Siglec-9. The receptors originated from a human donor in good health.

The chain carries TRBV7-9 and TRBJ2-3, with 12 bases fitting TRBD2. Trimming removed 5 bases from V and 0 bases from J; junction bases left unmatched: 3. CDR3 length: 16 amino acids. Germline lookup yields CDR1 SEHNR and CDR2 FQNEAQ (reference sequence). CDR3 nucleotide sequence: TGTGCCAGCAGCGATGGGACTAGCGGGAGCACAGATACGCAGTATTTT. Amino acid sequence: CASSDGTSGSTDTQYF.

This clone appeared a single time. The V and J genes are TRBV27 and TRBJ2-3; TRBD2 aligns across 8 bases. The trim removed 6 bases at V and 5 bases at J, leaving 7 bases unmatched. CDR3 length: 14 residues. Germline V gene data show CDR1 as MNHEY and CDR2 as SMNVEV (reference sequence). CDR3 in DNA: TGTGCCAGCAGGTCGGGACTAGGGGTAGATACGCAGTATTTT. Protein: CASRSGLGVDTQYF.

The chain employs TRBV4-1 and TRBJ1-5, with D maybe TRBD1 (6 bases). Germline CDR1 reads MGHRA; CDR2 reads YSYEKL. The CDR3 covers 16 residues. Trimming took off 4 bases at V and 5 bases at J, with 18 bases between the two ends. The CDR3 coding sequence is TGCGCCAGCAGCCTAAGACAGGTCCCTCGGGATCAGCCCCAGCATTTT. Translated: CASSLRQVPRDQPQHF.

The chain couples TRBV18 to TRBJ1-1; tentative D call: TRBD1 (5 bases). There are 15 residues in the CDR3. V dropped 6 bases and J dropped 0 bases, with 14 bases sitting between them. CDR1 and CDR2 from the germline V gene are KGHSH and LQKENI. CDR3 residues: CASSMTTVMNTEAFF. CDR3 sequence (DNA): TGTGCCAGCTCTATGACGACAGTTATGAACACTGAAGCTTTCTTT.

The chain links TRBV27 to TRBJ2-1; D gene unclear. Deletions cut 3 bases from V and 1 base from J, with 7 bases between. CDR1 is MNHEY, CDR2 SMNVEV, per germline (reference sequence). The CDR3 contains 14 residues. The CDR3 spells CASSFVLSYNEQFF. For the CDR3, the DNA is TGTGCCAGCAGTTTTGTTCTTTCCTACAATGAGCAGTTCTTC.

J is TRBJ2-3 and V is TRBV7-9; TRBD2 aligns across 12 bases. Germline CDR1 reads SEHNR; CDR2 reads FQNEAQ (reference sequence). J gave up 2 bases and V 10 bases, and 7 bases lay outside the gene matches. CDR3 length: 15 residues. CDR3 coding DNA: TGTGCCACCCGGACTAGCGGGAATATCACAGATACGCAGTATTTT. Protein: CATRTSGNITDTQYF.

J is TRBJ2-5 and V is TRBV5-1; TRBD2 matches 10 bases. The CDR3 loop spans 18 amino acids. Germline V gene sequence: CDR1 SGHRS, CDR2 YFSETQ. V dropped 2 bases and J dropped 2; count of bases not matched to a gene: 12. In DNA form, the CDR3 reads TGCGCCAGCAGCTTAACAGGTTTAGCGGGGGGACTACAAGAGACCCAGTACTTC. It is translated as CASSLTGLAGGLQETQYF.

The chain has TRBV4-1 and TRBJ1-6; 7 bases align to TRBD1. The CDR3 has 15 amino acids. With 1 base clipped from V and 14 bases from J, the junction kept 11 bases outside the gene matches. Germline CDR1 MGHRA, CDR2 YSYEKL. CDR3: CASSQATGAGWALHF. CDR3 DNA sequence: TGCGCCAGCAGCCAAGCCACAGGGGCTGGATGGGCCCTCCACTTT.

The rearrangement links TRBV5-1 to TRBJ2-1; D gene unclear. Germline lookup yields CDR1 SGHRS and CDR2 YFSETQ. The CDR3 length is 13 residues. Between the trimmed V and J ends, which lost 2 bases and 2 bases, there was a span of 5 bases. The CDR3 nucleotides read TGCGCCAGCAGCTTTCCGCCCTACAATGAGCAGTTCTTC. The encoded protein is CASSFPPYNEQFF. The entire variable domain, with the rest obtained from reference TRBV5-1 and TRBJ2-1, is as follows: KAGVTQTPRYLIKTRGQQVTLSCSPISGHRSVSWYQQTPGQGLQFLFEYFSETQRNKGNFPGRFSGRQFSNSRSEMNVSTLELGDSALYLCASSFPPYNEQFFGPGTRLTVL.

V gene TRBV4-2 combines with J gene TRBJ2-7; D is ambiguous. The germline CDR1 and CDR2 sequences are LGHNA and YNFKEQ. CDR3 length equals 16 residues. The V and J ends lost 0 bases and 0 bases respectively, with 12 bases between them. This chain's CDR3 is CASSQDDWGSSYEQYF. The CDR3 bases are TGTGCCAGCAGCCAAGACGACTGGGGATCCTCCTACGAGCAGTACTTC.

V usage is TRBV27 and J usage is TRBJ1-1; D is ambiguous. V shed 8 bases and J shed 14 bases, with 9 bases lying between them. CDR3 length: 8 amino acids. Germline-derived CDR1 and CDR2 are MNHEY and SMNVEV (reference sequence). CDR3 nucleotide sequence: TGTGCCAGCGGGCCTCTCTTCTTT. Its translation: CASGPLFF.